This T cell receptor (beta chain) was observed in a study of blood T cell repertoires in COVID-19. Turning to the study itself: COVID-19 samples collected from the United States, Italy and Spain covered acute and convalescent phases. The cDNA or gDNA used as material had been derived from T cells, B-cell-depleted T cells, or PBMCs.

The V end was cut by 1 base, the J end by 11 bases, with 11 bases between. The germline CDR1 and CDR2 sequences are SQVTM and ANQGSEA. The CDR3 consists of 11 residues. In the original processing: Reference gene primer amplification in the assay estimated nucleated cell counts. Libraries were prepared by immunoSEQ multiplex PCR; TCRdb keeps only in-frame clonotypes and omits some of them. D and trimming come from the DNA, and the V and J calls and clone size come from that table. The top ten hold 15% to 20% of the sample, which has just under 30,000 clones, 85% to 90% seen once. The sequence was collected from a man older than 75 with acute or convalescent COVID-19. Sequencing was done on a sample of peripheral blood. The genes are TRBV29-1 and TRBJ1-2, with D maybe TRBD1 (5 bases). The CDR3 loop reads CSVEGEGVYTF. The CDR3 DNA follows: TGCAGCGTTGAAGGGGAAGGGGTGTACACCTTC.